Following are 14 T cell receptor beta chains from one sample sequenced in a study of T cell responses to AZD1222 COVID-19 vaccine. Profiled with immunoSEQ multiplex PCR; TCRdb holds only in-frame clones, not every one. The sample yields around 140,000 clones, just under 95% seen once. This specimen consisted of peripheral blood, obtained on day 0 of AZD1222 vaccination. Receptor source: an adult in good health.

The genes are TRBV5-4 and TRBJ2-1; D possibly corresponds to TRBD1 (6 bases). Germline CDR1 and CDR2: SGHNT and YYREEE (reference sequence). The CDR3 loop spans 15 amino acids. With 2 bases removed from V and 6 bases from J, the gap between germline ends came to 15 bases. CDR3 bases: TGTGCCAGCAGCTTTTCCCAGGGGAATATCAATGAGCAGTTCTTC. Amino acid sequence: CASSFSQGNINEQFF. Drawing the rest from reference TRBV5-4 and TRBJ2-1, the complete variable domain is ETGVTQSPTHLIKTRGQQVTLRCSSQSGHNTVSWYQQALGQGPQFIFQYYREEENGRGNFPPRFSGLQFPNYSSELNVNALELDDSALYLCASSFSQGNINEQFFGPGTRLTVL.

This clone was counted once. V usage is TRBV3-1 (or the pseudogene TRBV3-2) and J usage is TRBJ1-2; D unresolved. V was cut by 0 bases and J by 8 bases, with 13 bases left in between. Germline lookup yields CDR1 LGHDT and CDR2 YNNKEL (reference sequence). This CDR3 is 14 amino acids long. DNA of the CDR3: TGTGCCAGCAGCCAAGACCCACTTTTGGTAGGCTACACCTTC. Its protein is CASSQDPLLVGYTF.

This chain joins TRBV12-3 or TRBV12-4 and TRBJ2-2; D is unclear. The CDR3 is 13 amino acids. The germline V and J ends were trimmed by 2 bases and 3 bases, with 4 bases remaining between them. The CDR3 is CASSLFYTGELFF. As DNA, the CDR3 is TGTGCCAGCAGTTTATTCTACACCGGGGAGCTGTTTTTT.

V gene TRBV2 combines with J gene TRBJ2-7; 12 bases line up with TRBD1. Germline V CDR1 and CDR2: SNHLY, FYNNEI. J gave up 3 bases and V 6 bases, and 12 bases lay outside the gene matches. The CDR3 spans 17 residues. The CDR3 loop is CASRKQPGQGAYYEQYF. The CDR3 bases are TGTGCCAGCAGGAAACAACCGGGACAGGGGGCATACTACGAGCAGTACTTC.

The rearrangement uses TRBV6-1 and TRBJ1-2; TRBD1 might be the D (6 bases). Per germline, CDR1 MNHNS and CDR2 SASEGT. V lost 2 bases, J lost 3 bases, and 13 bases lay in between. This CDR3 is built from 15 residues. DNA for the CDR3: TGTGCCAGCAGTGAAATGGGGGGGCAGTACTATGGCTACACCTTC. Its translation: CASSEMGGQYYGYTF.

CDR3 loop: CASGQGDTGELFF. The CDR3 nucleotides read TGTGCCAGCGGGCAGGGAGACACCGGGGAGCTGTTTTTT. The chain carries TRBV28 and TRBJ2-2; D is perhaps TRBD1 or TRBD2 (5 bases each). The CDR3 consists of 13 residues. Trimming took off 8 bases at V and 3 bases at J, with 10 bases between the two ends. CDR1 MDHEN and CDR2 SYDVKM come from the germline V gene.

The chain carries TRBV18 and TRBJ1-2; D not resolved. Germline lookup yields CDR1 KGHSH and CDR2 LQKENI. This CDR3 has 14 residues. The V gene lost 3 bases and the J gene lost 3 bases, with 11 bases spanning the gap. The CDR3 is CASSPEGGYYGYTF. The CDR3 DNA is TGTGCCAGCTCACCCGAGGGAGGCTACTATGGCTACACCTTC.

The V gene is TRBV30, the J gene TRBJ1-2; 8 bases agree with TRBD1. The CDR3 contains 15 residues. Germline assignment: CDR1 GTSNPN and CDR2 SVGIG (reference sequence). J lost 7 bases, V lost 4 bases, and 14 bases had no gene match. Here the CDR3 reads CAWIAGPDRAVGYTF. DNA of the CDR3: TGTGCCTGGATTGCTGGACCGGACAGGGCCGTTGGCTACACCTTC.

The CDR3 nucleotides are TGCAGCGTAAGCGCGGGGTGGGGCATGAACACTGAAGCTTTCTTT. Its protein is CSVSAGWGMNTEAFF. This chain links TRBV29-1 with TRBJ1-1; D perhaps matches TRBD1 (5 bases). Germline V gives CDR1 SQVTM, CDR2 ANQGSEA. Trimming removed 6 bases at V and 0 bases at J, with 17 bases between. This CDR3 comprises 15 residues.

The J gene is TRBJ2-2, the V gene TRBV5-4; 10 bases agree with TRBD2. This CDR3 has 15 amino acids. Germline trimming cut 4 bases from V and 7 bases from J; bases unmatched to any gene: 7. In germline, CDR1 is SGHNT, CDR2 YYREEE (reference sequence). The CDR3 coding sequence is TGTGCCAGCAGCGCCACTAGCGGGATTCACGGGGAGCTGTTTTTT. This codes for CASSATSGIHGELFF. The whole variable domain, remainder taken from reference TRBV5-4 and TRBJ2-2, is ETGVTQSPTHLIKTRGQQVTLRCSSQSGHNTVSWYQQALGQGPQFIFQYYREEENGRGNFPPRFSGLQFPNYSSELNVNALELDDSALYLCASSATSGIHGELFFGEGSRLTVL.

This chain joins TRBV5-5 and TRBJ2-7, with a tentative D call TRBD1 (6 bases). Trimming took off 3 bases at V and 10 bases at J, with 14 bases between the two ends. This CDR3 has 12 amino acids. Looked up from germline, CDR1 is SGHKS and CDR2 is YYEKEE (reference sequence). DNA of the CDR3: TGTGCCAGCAGCTCCGCTACAGGGCAACAGTACTTC. It codes for CASSSATGQQYF.

The chain uses TRBV7-9 and TRBJ2-7, with D possibly being TRBD2 (6 bases). This CDR3 is 13 amino acids long. In germline, CDR1 is SEHNR, CDR2 FQNEAQ (reference sequence). V was clipped by 2 bases and J by 3 bases, with 8 bases between them. The chain's CDR3 is CASSLRGGYEQYF. The DNA of the CDR3 is TGTGCCAGCAGCTTAAGGGGAGGCTACGAGCAGTACTTC.

V usage is TRBV5-1 and J usage is TRBJ1-6, with a possible D match to TRBD1 (6 bases). V was pared by 0 bases and J by 8 bases, with 12 bases between. The CDR3 runs 15 residues. Germline V gene sequence: CDR1 SGHRS, CDR2 YFSETQ. The CDR3 DNA is TGCGCCAGCAGCTTGGACAGGGAGGGAGATTCACCCCTCCACTTT. Residues: CASSLDREGDSPLHF.

The V and J genes are TRBV18 and TRBJ2-2; D gene uncertain. V was pared by 3 bases and J by 2 bases, with 4 bases between. Germline V gene data show CDR1 as KGHSH and CDR2 as LQKENI. The CDR3 covers 13 residues. The CDR3 sequence is CASSPLNTGELFF. CDR3 DNA: TGTGCCAGCTCACCCCTCAACACCGGGGAGCTGTTTTTT.